This T cell receptor beta chain emerged from a study of blood T cells in healthy people across ages (dated by TCRdb to between 2015 and 2016). With regard to the full study: In model experiments, template switching captured about one uniquely barcoded TCR beta cDNA molecule for every two T cells. The donors were divided into four age groups: young (average around 16 years), middle-aged (about 39), aged (about 62) and long-lived (roughly 88). The study analyzed two additional independent replicas of 1 million unique cDNA reads from the same blood draw for two donors, one aged 18 to 29 and one aged 80 or older. The study measured age-related changes in TCR beta repertoire diversity using deep sequencing normalized with unique cDNA molecular identifiers. To avoid experimental bias, donors of different ages were spread randomly across the sequencing lanes.

About this clonotype itself: What this receptor recognizes is not known. Per-base qualities were not stored, and no clone one base away is much larger.

Ends trimmed: V by 3 bases, J by 1 base; bases unmatched to a gene: 2. Reading the germline V gene (reference sequence) gives CDR1 LNHNV and CDR2 YYDKDF. Including the terminal cysteine and phenylalanine, the CDR3 comprises 14 residues. Only the CDR3 DNA is retained, 42 bases long and in frame from the first base. Systemically healthy Caucasian individuals from Russia, 39 in total and aged about 6 to 100 years, were included as donors. Around 10 milliliters of peripheral blood were collected from each donor into EDTA-treated Vacutainer tubes. Ficoll-Paque density-gradient centrifugation was used to isolate PBMCs, with at least 7 million obtained per sample. Trizol reagent was used to extract total RNA from PBMCs, with at least 6 micrograms per sample. Naive CD45RAhigh/CD27high T cell percentages were measured by flow cytometry on a PBMC aliquot from every donor. The library was produced with 5' RACE. TCRdb shows the sequencer as Illumina HiSeq 2500. The second PCR ran for roughly 7 to 11 cycles and used a J-beta primer mix along with a sample-barcoded 5' primer. Each TCR beta cDNA molecule received a unique molecular identifier from a template-switch 5' adaptor carrying 12 random nucleotides. Each sample yielded at least 2.5 million CDR3-containing paired-end reads. First-strand cDNA synthesis was performed from all RNA using the Mint cDNA synthesis kit, with priming by a TRBC-specific oligonucleotide. Following uracil-DNA glycosylase treatment, a first 18-cycle PCR with universal primers M1SS and BC2_uni_R was performed on all cDNA. In the original analysis: Normalization of each sample was performed by random selection of 1 million high-quality reads, each carrying a distinct molecular identifier. Reads with shared molecular identifiers were discarded instead of being binned into consensus sequences. MiTCR, set to a Q25 quality threshold and the strictest error-elimination algorithm, was used for CDR3 identification, clonotype clustering and error correction. A nonparametric unseen species model with Euler transformation was used to estimate a lower bound on total TCR beta diversity. Starting from the raw public reads, TCRdb applied fastp trimming at Q25, assembled clones with MiXCR and retained in-frame beta chains. Every distinct CDR3 protein forms one entry, paired with its most common genes and DNA. TCRdb, not the original authors, processed these V and J calls. In this sample the table shows 700,000 to 1,000,000 distinct CDR3 sequences, around 45% of which occur a single time. Jointly, the top ten make up roughly a fifth of the sample.

General conclusions and limits of the study: As age increased, observed TCR beta diversity per million T cells dropped in a roughly linear way, and a significant reduction was already evident by age roughly 40. Total diversity estimates from one million sequenced T cells were considered lower bounds and underestimates. Donor CMV infection status was unknown, potentially confounding age-related changes in expanded clonotypes. The long-lived group showed more naive CD4+ T cells, fewer expanded clones and increased TCR diversity than the aged group, suggesting age selection. A strong correlation was found between observed TCR beta diversity and the percentage of naive T cells measured by flow cytometry. Since profiling was done on bulk unsorted PBMCs, naive and antigen-experienced compartments could not be conclusively compared.

Sequencing was carried out using blood. This clonotype originated in a man aged 55 to 70 in good health. The rearrangement joined TRBV15 to TRBJ2-7, with 8 central nucleotides matching TRBD1. The base sequence is TGTGCCACCAGCAGGGGACAGGTGTCCTACGAGCAGTACTTC. Its protein product is CATSRGQVSYEQYF.